These 32 T cell receptor beta chains came from one sample sequenced in a study of CD8+CD57+ T cells in acquired aplastic anemia. TCR beta VDJ and CDR3 were profiled, and genomic DNA was the template. One entry per CDR3 protein results from TCRdb running MiXCR on the reads. The table has hundreds of thousands of distinct CDR3 sequences, roughly 68% seen once. Sequencing was carried out using sorted CD4+, CD8+, or CD8+CD57+ T cells (not recorded which) from PBMCs. The source is a human donor in good health, serving as a control.

This clonotype was recorded many times. V usage is TRBV7-9 and J usage is TRBJ1-2; D unresolved. Trimming left V 1 base short and J 3 bases short, with 12 bases between. The CDR3 length is 15 residues. The V gene's germline CDR1 is SEHNR and CDR2 FQNEAQ (reference sequence). The CDR3 reads CASSLDLRADYGYTF. The CDR3 nucleotides read TGTGCCAGCAGCTTAGACTTAAGGGCGGACTATGGCTACACCTTC.

The chain carries TRBV20-1 and TRBJ1-2, with no clear D. Looked up from germline, CDR1 is DFQATT and CDR2 is SNEGSKA (reference sequence). There are 12 residues in the CDR3. The CDR3 spells CSSGRETSEDTF. The CDR3 nucleotides are TGCAGCTCTGGACGGGAGACATCTGAGGACACCTTC.

The chain recombines TRBV6-1 with TRBJ2-1; TRBD2 might be the D (6 bases). CDR1 MNHNS and CDR2 SASEGT come from the germline V gene. The CDR3 consists of 15 residues. The germline V and J ends were trimmed by 4 bases and 7 bases, with 17 bases remaining between them. The DNA for the CDR3 is TGTGCCAGCAGTGTTGGGCGCGGGGCATCTAATGAGCAGTTCTTC. This gives the protein CASSVGRGASNEQFF.

In regard to this clonotype: Germline and junction disagree at one end, which may indicate a read error. The CDR3 DNA sequence: TGCGCCAGCAGCGTCACCGCCAGAGGGGCTACAGATACGCAGTATTTT. Translation: CASSVTARGATDTQYF. The chain recombines TRBV5-4 with TRBJ2-3; the D call may be TRBD1 or TRBD2 (5 bases each). CDR1 SGHNT and CDR2 YYREEE come from the germline V gene (reference sequence). This CDR3 is 16 amino acids long.

This clonotype came up many times. This chain links TRBV12-5 with TRBJ2-5; D gene unclear. The CDR3 totals 15 residues. Trimming removed 2 bases at V and 5 bases at J, with 15 bases between. Germline V gene lookup returns CDR1 LGHNT and CDR2 FRNRAP. DNA of the CDR3: TGTGCTAGTGGTTTGCCCAGCCCGGACGTGGAGACCCAGTACTTC. Translation: CASGLPSPDVETQYF.

This clonotype occurred many times. V is TRBV19 and J is TRBJ1-1; D uncertain. This CDR3 contains 14 residues. V was cut by 1 base and J by 11 bases, with 17 bases left in between. Germline V lookup: CDR1 LNHDA, CDR2 SQIVND (reference sequence). The CDR3 region has the DNA TGTGCCAGTAGTATAGGCCCGTCAGATAAGAATGCTTTCTTT. Translating gives CASSIGPSDKNAFF.

The V call is TRBV5-4, the J call TRBJ2-7; 8 nucleotides agree with TRBD2. The germline gives CDR1 SGHNT, CDR2 YYREEE (reference sequence). J gave up 1 base and V 4 bases, and 7 bases lay outside the gene matches. The CDR3 covers 15 residues. The CDR3 DNA is TGTGCCAGCAGCGTGGGTCGGGGGGGGTCCTACGAGCAGTACTTC. Translated, it gives CASSVGRGGSYEQYF.

At least ten counts were recorded for this clonotype. A read error may be the cause here, since a much bigger clone is one base away. The chain combines TRBV24-1 with TRBJ2-1, with TRBD2 matching 13 bases. The J segment lost 9 bases and the V segment lost 3 bases, leaving 4 bases of the junction unmatched. The CDR3 is made up of 15 amino acids. Germline assignment: CDR1 KGHDR and CDR2 SFDVKD. CDR3 loop: CATSDTSGGVSEQFF. In DNA form, the CDR3 reads TGTGCCACCAGTGATACTAGCGGGGGGGTAAGTGAGCAGTTCTTC.

This clonotype came up once. This chain links TRBV10-3 with TRBJ2-3; TRBD2 matches at 7 bases. J lost 2 bases, V lost 6 bases, and 8 bases had no gene match. CDR3 size: 15 residues. The germline CDR1 and CDR2 sequences are ENHRY and SYGVKD. CDR3 nucleotides: TGTGCCATCAGACCTTCTAGCGGATACACAGATACGCAGTATTTT. It encodes CAIRPSSGYTDTQYF.

The chain is built from TRBV11-3 and TRBJ2-7; 8 bases fit TRBD2. This CDR3 is built from 15 residues. Germline V CDR1 and CDR2: SGHNT, YENEEA. V was pared by 1 base and J by 6 bases, with 8 bases of the junction left unmatched. The CDR3 bases are TGTGCCAGCAGCTTAGGAGGAGCGGGGGCTCGCGAGCAGTACTTC. This codes for CASSLGGAGAREQYF.

This rearrangement joins TRBV12-3 or TRBV12-4 to TRBJ1-3; TRBD1 aligns across 9 bases. Trimming cost V 3 bases and J 2 bases; bases outside gene matches: 2. There are 15 residues in the CDR3. CDR3 bases: TGTGCCAGCAGTTTGACAGGGGGGACTGGAAACACCATATATTTT. This sequence encodes CASSLTGGTGNTIYF.

V and J are TRBV2 and TRBJ2-1, with a possible D match to TRBD1 (6 bases). V was pared by 5 bases and J by 6 bases, with 17 bases between. The CDR3 sequence is 15 residues long. From germline, CDR1 is SNHLY and CDR2 FYNNEI. For the CDR3, the DNA is TGTGCCAGCAGTCAGTCAGGTCAGGGGAGCAATGAGCAGTTCTTC. This encodes CASSQSGQGSNEQFF.

This clonotype has more than one count but fewer than ten. This rearrangement joins TRBV6-4 to TRBJ1-2, with D perhaps TRBD1 (6 bases). V lost 9 bases to trimming and J lost 7 bases, with 18 bases between them. CDR1 and CDR2 (germline): MRHNA, SNTAGT. The CDR3 length is 13 residues. The CDR3: CARGRGGLAGYTF. The CDR3 DNA sequence: TGTGCCAGAGGACGTGGGGGGCTCGCTGGCTACACCTTC.

This clonotype has only one observation. A read error may be the cause here, since a much bigger clone is one base away. CDR3 protein: CASSHARGGGDYGHTF. DNA for the CDR3: TGCGCCAGCAGCCACGCCCGGGGAGGGGGCGACTATGGCCACACCTTC. The chain combines TRBV4-3 with TRBJ1-2; 7 positions match TRBD1. The length of the CDR3 is 16 residues. Germline V gene data show CDR1 as LGHNA and CDR2 as YSLEER.

The sample holds a few counts of this clonotype. An end of the junction does not agree with germline; a read error may underlie this. The chain has TRBV7-2 and TRBJ1-6; no reliable D call. CDR1 and CDR2 from the germline V gene are SGHTA and FQGNSA. The CDR3 runs 14 residues. CDR3 residues: CASSLGGNNSPLHF. Written as DNA, the CDR3 is TGTGCCAGCAGCTTGGGAGGAAATAACTCACCCCTCCACTTT.

This clonotype was counted once. A read error may produce the germline difference seen at one junction end. The genes are TRBV4-1 and TRBJ1-6; weak D call: TRBD1 (6 bases). CDR1 and CDR2 from the germline V gene are MGHRA and YSYEKL. The CDR3 runs to 13 residues. The chain's CDR3 is CAGRQAYNSPLHF. The CDR3 DNA follows: TGCGCCGGCAGACAGGCCTATAATTCACCCCTCCACTTT.

As concerns this clonotype: The junction departs from germline at one end; a sequencing error may be responsible. CDR3 coding DNA: TGTGCCAGCAGCCAACCCGGGACTTCCCCCTCCTACGGGCAGTACTTC. This translates into CASSQPGTSPSYGQYF. The V and J genes are TRBV9 and TRBJ2-7, with D tentatively TRBD2 (6 bases). CDR3 length: 16 amino acids. Germline values: CDR1 SGDLS, CDR2 YYNGEE.

V is TRBV13 and J is TRBJ2-3; D is unresolved. The CDR3 contains 13 residues. Trimming removed 0 bases from V and 11 bases from J, with 12 bases in between. Germline V CDR1 and CDR2: PRHDT, FYEKMQ (reference sequence). The CDR3 loop is CASSLGAAHKQYF. In DNA form, the CDR3 reads TGTGCCAGCAGCTTAGGGGCGGCACATAAGCAGTATTTT. Using reference TRBV13 and TRBJ2-3 for the parts outside the CDR3, the full variable domain is AAGVIQSPRHLIKEKRETATLKCYPIPRHDTVYWYQQGPGQDPQFLISFYEKMQSDKGSIPDRFSAQQFSDYHSELNMSSLELGDSALYFCASSLGAAHKQYFGPGTRLTVL.

In regard to this clonotype: One end of the junction varies from germline; a read error may be responsible. The V gene is TRBV6-1, the J gene TRBJ2-7; either TRBD1 or TRBD2 may supply D (5 bases each). CDR3 length: 11 amino acids. Germline CDR1 and CDR2: MNHNS and SASEGT. Here the CDR3 reads CASNTRGGQSF. CDR3 nucleotide sequence: TGTGCCAGCAACACAAGGGGCGGGCAGTCCTTC.

Note on this clonotype: The conserved phenylalanine or tryptophan normally closing the CDR3 is absent here, so this likely arose from a read error. The DNA is left out, because the CDR3 cannot be placed on it with certainty; the CDR3 is given as TCRdb lists it. The J gene is TRBJ2-3, the V gene TRBV10-3; the D call in the table, TRBD1, was not verified against the DNA. Germline CDR1 reads ENHRY; CDR2 reads SYGVKD. The CDR3 is 15 residues long, counting both termini. CDR3 protein: CAISLDRGNSYTFGS.

Points on this clonotype: This may be a read error, as it is one base from a much larger clone. The gene calls are TRBV13 and TRBJ2-2; tentatively, D is TRBD2 (6 bases). The germline gives CDR1 PRHDT, CDR2 FYEKMQ (reference sequence). CDR3 length equals 15 residues. The ends were cut back, 6 bases at V and 7 bases at J, with 18 bases in the middle. In DNA form, the CDR3 reads TGTGCCAGCAGTTTCCAGGGTCCGCGGGGCGGGGAGCTGTTTTTT. It encodes CASSFQGPRGGELFF.

V gene TRBV20-1 combines with J gene TRBJ1-5; D not resolved. CDR1 and CDR2 (germline): DFQATT, SNEGSKA (reference sequence). V was trimmed by 2 bases and J by 0 bases, leaving 8 bases between them. The CDR3 has 14 residues. CDR3 residues: CSARPLNSNQPQHF. As DNA, the CDR3 is TGCAGTGCTAGACCACTTAATAGCAATCAGCCCCAGCATTTT.

In regard to this clonotype: Germline and junction disagree at one end, which may indicate a read error. The rearrangement uses TRBV10-2 and TRBJ2-1; possible D gene TRBD2, 7 bases. This CDR3 has 14 amino acids. CDR1 is WSHSY and CDR2 is SAAADI in the germline V gene. CDR3 bases: TGCGCCATCATAGGCGAAGGGGGGGAAGTTGAGCAGTTCTTT. Translated: CAIIGEGGEVEQFF.

This clonotype was picked up many times. The chain is built from TRBV10-3 and TRBJ1-2; TRBD1 agrees at 7 bases. The V segment lost 6 bases and the J segment 2 bases; nucleotides outside the gene matches: 3. The germline V gene has CDR1 ENHRY and CDR2 SYGVKD. The CDR3 is 13 amino acids. CDR3 region: CAISEGQNYGYTF. The DNA for the CDR3 is TGTGCCATCAGCGAGGGACAGAACTATGGCTACACCTTC.

The J gene is TRBJ1-6, the V gene TRBV9; 8 bases line up with TRBD1. V shed 0 bases and J 7 bases; nucleotides not matched to a gene: 6. Per germline, CDR1 SGDLS and CDR2 YYNGEE. CDR3 length: 16 residues. The CDR3 bases are TGTGCCAGCAGCGTAGGGTGGACAGGGAGGAATTCACCCCTCCACTTT. Translating gives CASSVGWTGRNSPLHF. Combining the CDR3 with reference TRBV9 and TRBJ1-6 gives the whole variable domain DSGVTQTPKHLITATGQRVTLRCSPRSGDLSVYWYQQSLDQGLQFLIQYYNGEERAKGNILERFSAQQFPDLHSELNLSSLELGDSALYFCASSVGWTGRNSPLHFGNGTRLTVT.

As to this clonotype: At one end, the junction sequence differs from germline, possibly due to a read error. The chain carries TRBV5-1 and TRBJ2-7; weak D call: TRBD2 (5 bases). Germline assignment: CDR1 SGHRS and CDR2 YFSETQ. This CDR3 spans 14 amino acids. For the CDR3, the DNA is TGTGCCAGCAGCTTGGAGGAGGTGGACGACGAGCAGTACTTC. It codes for CASSLEEVDDEQYF.

The rearrangement links TRBV25-1 to TRBJ1-2; 9 bases map to TRBD1. The germline CDR1 and CDR2 sequences are MGHDK and SYGVNS. V gave up 4 bases and J gave up 5 bases; unmatched junction bases: 8. This CDR3 is 15 amino acids long. The CDR3 region has the DNA TGTGCCAGCAGTGGGGGACAGGGTTACCTATATGGCTACACCTTC. It specifies CASSGGQGYLYGYTF.

This rearrangement joins TRBV5-1 to TRBJ1-5, with TRBD1 as a possible D gene (6 bases). Germline V CDR1 and CDR2: SGHRS, YFSETQ. The length of the CDR3 is 15 residues. V dropped 0 bases and J dropped 6 bases, with 13 bases sitting between them. The CDR3 coding sequence is TGCGCCAGCAGCTTGGCGGGGGGCAGTCCTCAGCCCCAGCATTTT. This codes for CASSLAGGSPQPQHF.

The genes are TRBV20-1 and TRBJ2-5; D is uncertain. Germline V gene data show CDR1 as DFQATT and CDR2 as SNEGSKA (reference sequence). The CDR3 has 14 residues. Trimming left V 3 bases short and J 1 base short, with 12 bases between. In DNA, the CDR3 is TGCAGTGCTAGCCCCGGGTGGTCCCAAGAGACCCAGTACTTC. Translation gives CSASPGWSQETQYF.

CDR3 in DNA: TGCAGTGCAGAGGAGCGAGGAGGCCTTAACACCATATATTTT. Its translation is CSAEERGGLNTIYF. V usage is TRBV20-1 and J usage is TRBJ1-3; D gene unclear. CDR1 and CDR2 (germline): DFQATT, SNEGSKA (reference sequence). The CDR3 runs 14 residues. The germline V and J ends were trimmed by 6 bases and 7 bases, with 19 bases remaining between them.

The chain is built from TRBV19 and TRBJ1-1, with D unresolved. Germline V CDR1 and CDR2: LNHDA, SQIVND (reference sequence). V lost 3 bases, J lost 2 bases, and 4 bases lay in between. The CDR3 totals 12 residues. CDR3 region: CASSMGNTEAFF. The CDR3 coding sequence is TGTGCCAGTAGTATGGGTAACACTGAAGCTTTCTTT.

V and J are TRBV6-4 and TRBJ2-5; D uncertain. Between the trimmed V and J ends, which lost 3 bases and 5 bases, there was a span of 4 bases. CDR1 and CDR2 (germline): MRHNA, SNTAGT. This CDR3 is 11 amino acids long. The CDR3 sequence: CASSEPETQYF. Written as DNA, the CDR3 is TGTGCCAGCAGTGAACCGGAGACCCAGTACTTC.